Listed below are T cell receptor beta chains from one sample, sequenced in a study of Ad26.COV2.S vaccination and SARS-CoV-2 variants. Libraries were prepared by immunoSEQ multiplex PCR; TCRdb keeps only in-frame clonotypes and omits some of them. The sample shows roughly 450,000 clones, around nine tenths of them seen only once. Sequenced material: peripheral blood, taken in a trial of Ad26.COV2.S vaccine versus placebo. These receptors were taken from a person between 18 and 60 years old who received the Ad26.COV2.S COVID-19 vaccine or a placebo. Each CDR3 is given with its conserved first and last residue. The D gene is left open where the match is weak. Size is stated for part of the rows, as once, few or many counts, or as a class when the clone is expanded.

TRBV10-3,-,TRBJ1-2,TRBD1,TGTGCCATCAGTGTTAGGGGACAGACTAACTATGGCTACACCTTC,CAISVRGQTNYGYTF
TRBV24-1,-,TRBJ1-2,-,TGTGCCACCAGTGACTGGGACCATGGCTACACCTTC,CATSDWDHGYTF
TRBV9,-,TRBJ2-7,-,TGTGCCAGCAGCACTCAGATTGTTCCTCTACGCGAGCAGTACTTC,CASSTQIVPLREQYF
TRBV14,-,TRBJ1-1,TRBD1,TGTGCCAGCAGCCAGCGGGACAGTTCATGGGAAGCTTTCTTT,CASSQRDSSWEAFF
TRBV2,-,TRBJ1-2,-,TGTGCCAGCAGTGAACACCTAGGCTCTAACTATGGCTACACCTTC,CASSEHLGSNYGYTF
TRBV4-1,-,TRBJ2-7,TRBD1,TGCGCCAGCAGCCTACGACAGGGAGTCCACGAGCAGTACTTC,CASSLRQGVHEQYF
TRBV18,-,TRBJ2-5,-,TGTGCCAGCTCACCATTATCCGGATCCCGGGAGACCCAGTACTTC,CASSPLSGSRETQYF
TRBV10-3,-,TRBJ1-4,-,TGTGCCATCAGTGAGTCGACGGACACTAATGAAAAACTGTTTTTT,CAISESTDTNEKLFF
TRBV21-1,-,TRBJ2-1,-,TGTGCCAGCAGCAACGGGACTAGCGGGAGCAATGAGCAGTTCTTC,CASSNGTSGSNEQFF
TRBV7-3,once,TRBJ2-1,-,TGTGCCAGCAGTTTTAACCAGGGCTACAATGAGCAGTTCTTC,CASSFNQGYNEQFF
TRBV7-2,-,TRBJ2-5,-,TGTGCCAGCAGCTTAGCGCTCGGCGGAGAGACCCAGTACTTC,CASSLALGGETQYF
TRBV9,-,TRBJ2-3,-,TGTGCCAGCAGCGTAGATGGGGTAACAGATACGCAGTATTTT,CASSVDGVTDTQYF
TRBV30,-,TRBJ2-5,-,TGTGCCTGGAGTCAGAACAGGGGAGGGACCCAGTACTTC,CAWSQNRGGTQYF
TRBV6-5,-,TRBJ2-5,TRBD1,TGTGCCAGCAGTTTGGGACAGGGGGGAAAAGAGACCCAGTACTTC,CASSLGQGGKETQYF
TRBV28,-,TRBJ2-1,-,TGTGCCAGCAGTCCCGACAGTTCTAACTCCTACAATGAGCAGTTCTTC,CASSPDSSNSYNEQFF
TRBV2,once,TRBJ2-3,-,TGTGCCAGCAGCGAATTTAGAATAGCAGATACGCAGTATTTT,CASSEFRIADTQYF
TRBV27,-,TRBJ2-5,-,TGTGCCAGCAGTTTCCGTGGGGAGACCCAGTACTTC,CASSFRGETQYF
TRBV2,once,TRBJ1-2,-,TGTGCCAGCAGTGAAGAACAGTTTCATGGCTACACCTTC,CASSEEQFHGYTF
TRBV28,-,TRBJ2-1,TRBD2,TGTGCCAGCAGTTTAGCGGGAGCGATTTCTAATGAGCAGTTCTTC,CASSLAGAISNEQFF
TRBV19,-,TRBJ2-2,-,TGTGCCAGTAGTATACGGACATCTTTCACCGGGGAGCTGTTTTTT,CASSIRTSFTGELFF
TRBV2,-,TRBJ1-1,TRBD1,TGTGCCAGCAGTTATACAGGGGGGGGGACTGAAGCTTTCTTT,CASSYTGGGTEAFF
TRBV6-1,-,TRBJ1-5,-,TGTGCCAGCAGTGATAGATATAGCAATCAGCCCCAGCATTTT,CASSDRYSNQPQHF
TRBV5-6,-,TRBJ2-3,TRBD1,TGTGCCAGCAGAGAAGGGGGCAGGAGCACAGATACGCAGTATTTT,CASREGGRSTDTQYF
TRBV11-3,-,TRBJ2-2,-,TGTGCCAGCAGCCTTCGGGGCCAAAACACCGGGGAGCTGTTTTTT,CASSLRGQNTGELFF
TRBV2,few,TRBJ2-7,-,TGTGCCAGCAGTGAGCGCGACCCCTACGAGCAGTACTTC,CASSERDPYEQYF
TRBV6-5,-,TRBJ1-2,-,TGTGCCAGCAGTTACCGGGGAAGACCTAACTATGGCTACACCTTC,CASSYRGRPNYGYTF
TRBV11-2,-,TRBJ2-5,TRBD2,TGTGCCAGCAGCCCCCGACTAGCGGAAGAGACCCAGTACTTC,CASSPRLAEETQYF
TRBV7-2,-,TRBJ2-5,-,TGTGCCAGCAGCTTAGTAGGCCAAGAGACCCAGTACTTC,CASSLVGQETQYF
TRBV27,-,TRBJ1-1,TRBD1,TGTGCCAGCAGAAGGACAGGGATGAACACTGAAGCTTTCTTT,CASRRTGMNTEAFF
TRBV25-1,-,TRBJ2-7,-,TGTGCCAGCAGTCGGGCTGTTTCCTACGAGCAGTACTTC,CASSRAVSYEQYF
TRBV19,-,TRBJ2-3,-,TGTGCCAGTAGTACCCAGGGATTTGGTGATACGCAGTATTTT,CASSTQGFGDTQYF
TRBV19,-,TRBJ2-7,TRBD2,TGTGCCAGTAGTATTAACGGACTAGCGGACTTCTACGAGCAGTACTTC,CASSINGLADFYEQYF
TRBV2,-,TRBJ1-2,-,TGTGCCAGCAGTGAAGCGCTTTTGGGGGATGGCTACACCTTC,CASSEALLGDGYTF
TRBV7-2,-,TRBJ2-7,-,TGTGCCAGCAGCTTAGGTGCTACTTCAGGACAGTCCTACGAGCAGTACTTC,CASSLGATSGQSYEQYF
TRBV19,-,TRBJ1-5,TRBD1,TGTGCCAGTAGTATAGATAAAAAAGGGACAGGGGGCAATCAGCCCCAGCATTTT,CASSIDKKGTGGNQPQHF
TRBV18,-,TRBJ2-2,TRBD1,TGTGCCAGCTCACCAGGGACAGGCCGGAGGGAGCTGTTTTTT,CASSPGTGRRELFF
TRBV9,once,TRBJ2-3,-,TGTGCCAGCAGCGCAGGAGGGACGGTCACAGATACGCAGTATTTT,CASSAGGTVTDTQYF
TRBV18,-,TRBJ2-1,-,TGTGCCAGCTCACCGGGCAGCTACAATGAGCAGTTCTTC,CASSPGSYNEQFF
TRBV7-9,few,TRBJ1-5,-,TGTGCCAGCAGCTCCGGACGGGCACCTAATCAGCCCCAGCATTTT,CASSSGRAPNQPQHF
TRBV19,-,TRBJ2-7,-,TGTGCCAGTAGTGTTCAGGCCGGGACACACATCCCCCAGCAGTACTTC,CASSVQAGTHIPQQYF
TRBV18,-,TRBJ2-1,TRBD2,TGTGCCAGCTCACCTCTCTCAGCGGGAGGGTATGAGCAGTTCTTC,CASSPLSAGGYEQFF
TRBV18,-,TRBJ2-7,-,TGTGCCAGCTCACCAGGGACGGGCTCCTACGAGCAGTACTTC,CASSPGTGSYEQYF
TRBV30,few,TRBJ2-3,-,TGTGCCTGGCCCTGCCTAGCGGAGGGGGCAGATACGCAGTATTTT,CAWPCLAEGADTQYF
TRBV7-2,-,TRBJ1-5,-,TGTGCCAGCAGCTTAGCTTATCTAGATCAGCCCCAGCATTTT,CASSLAYLDQPQHF
TRBV5-1,once,TRBJ1-3,-,TGCGCCAGCAGCTTGCAGCCCCAGTCTGGAAACACCATATATTTT,CASSLQPQSGNTIYF
TRBV20-1,once,TRBJ1-2,-,TGCAGTGCTAGAGTCAACTATGGCTACACCTTC,CSARVNYGYTF
TRBV5-4,once,TRBJ2-3,-,TGTGCCAGCAGCCACCGGGACTTTAGCACAGATACGCAGTATTTT,CASSHRDFSTDTQYF